The 8 T cell receptor beta chains below come from one sample, sequenced in a study of graft-versus-host responses after intestinal transplantation. Repertoires were generated with immunoSEQ multiplex PCR, while TCRdb's copy carries only in-frame clones and drops some. Here the sample spans about 93,000 clones, over 85% being singletons. Antigen specificity for these receptors is unknown. Sequenced material: unstimulated CD8+ T cells sorted from spleen or lymph node cells, taken before intestinal transplant. All receptors derive from a human donor who received an intestinal transplant.

The chain uses TRBV5-1 and TRBJ1-1, with D possibly matching TRBD1 (5 bases). Trimming removed 5 bases from V and 3 bases from J, with 11 bases in between. The CDR3 covers 13 residues. From germline, CDR1 is SGHRS and CDR2 YFSETQ. The chain's CDR3 is CASRLAGHTEAFF. The CDR3 region has the DNA TGCGCCAGCAGGCTGGCAGGGCACACTGAAGCTTTCTTT.

A few counts support this clone. The chain's CDR3 is CASSEGQGFYGYTF. The CDR3 region has the DNA TGTGCCAGCAGTGAGGGACAGGGATTCTATGGCTACACCTTC. The chain employs TRBV6-1 and TRBJ1-2; 9 nucleotides match TRBD1. V lost 3 bases to trimming and J lost 4 bases; unmatched junction nucleotides: 3. The germline CDR1 and CDR2 sequences are MNHNS and SASEGT. The CDR3 has 14 amino acids.

The rearrangement joins TRBV4-3 to TRBJ1-2; TRBD1 might be the D (6 bases). There are 14 residues in the CDR3. Trimming pared 6 bases from V and 4 bases from J, leaving 15 bases between. CDR1 LGHNA and CDR2 YSLEER come from the germline V gene. For the CDR3, the DNA is TGCGCCAGCAGTCAATTTAGGGGGTCCTATGGCTACACCTTC. Its protein product is CASSQFRGSYGYTF.

V is TRBV7-9 and J is TRBJ2-2; weak D call: TRBD2 (6 bases). Trimming stripped 7 bases from V and 0 bases from J, with 12 bases between. The CDR3 is 15 residues long. Per the germline V gene, CDR1 is SEHNR and CDR2 is FQNEAQ (reference sequence). CDR3 protein: CASTPGGTNTGELFF. The CDR3 nucleotides are TGTGCCAGCACCCCCGGCGGGACGAACACCGGGGAGCTGTTTTTT.

The chain is built from TRBV19 and TRBJ1-1, with a weak D call TRBD1 (6 bases). The CDR3 is made up of 11 amino acids. V was pared by 8 bases and J by 11 bases, with 15 bases between. CDR1 LNHDA and CDR2 SQIVND come from the germline V gene (reference sequence). CDR3 DNA sequence: TGTGCCAGTGAACAGGGCTGGGGGGCTTTCTTT. It specifies CASEQGWGAFF.

This chain links TRBV10-2 with TRBJ2-1; 12 bases are a match to TRBD2. The V and J ends lost 6 bases and 3 bases, in that order; junction bases with no gene match: 3. This CDR3 has 15 residues. Germline V gene sequence: CDR1 WSHSY, CDR2 SAAADI. CDR3 in DNA: TGCGCCAGCAGCGGACTAGCGGGATACTACAATGAGCAGTTCTTC. Residues: CASSGLAGYYNEQFF.

The V and J genes are TRBV19 and TRBJ2-1, with D perhaps matching TRBD1 (6 bases). The CDR3 length is 13 residues. Germline loops: CDR1 LNHDA, CDR2 SQIVND (reference sequence). With 7 bases removed from V and 5 bases from J, the gap between germline ends came to 12 bases. The CDR3 is CASNQGSHNEQFF. For the CDR3, the DNA is TGTGCCAGTAATCAGGGGTCCCACAATGAGCAGTTCTTC.

This clone was detected only once. The chain recombines TRBV6-1 with TRBJ2-1, with TRBD1 identical over 11 bases. The CDR3 has 17 residues. V dropped 0 bases and J dropped 2; count of bases not matched to a gene: 3. The germline V gene has CDR1 MNHNS and CDR2 SASEGT. CDR3 residues: CASSEAGTGGPYNEQFF. As DNA, the CDR3 is TGTGCCAGCAGTGAAGCAGGGACAGGGGGACCCTACAATGAGCAGTTCTTC.